These T cell receptor beta chains were read from a single sample in a study of blood T cells in healthy people across ages. TCRdb re-called the 5' RACE reads through MiXCR, storing one row per CDR3 protein. The sample contains about 970,000 distinct CDR3 sequences, 51% of which appear only once. Sample: blood. Receptor source: an older woman in good health. Both conserved end residues are part of each CDR3. Each record gives: clone size, V gene, J gene, D gene, CDR3 protein, CDR3 DNA. The D gene is left open where the match is weak. The size entry is marked missing in some rows and otherwise reads once, few, many or a size class.

size: few
V: TRBV3-1
J: TRBJ2-7
D: TRBD2
CDR3: CASRGGTSGLYEQYF
DNA: TGTGCCAGCAGAGGGGGGACTAGCGGACTCTACGAGCAGTACTTC

size: -
V: TRBV7-8
J: TRBJ1-5
D: -
CDR3: CASSLWDVFSNQPQHF
DNA: TGTGCCAGCAGCTTGTGGGACGTTTTTAGCAATCAGCCCCAGCATTTT

size: -
V: TRBV20-1
J: TRBJ2-7
D: -
CDR3: CSASLNSGDYEQYF
DNA: TGCAGTGCTAGTTTGAACTCGGGAGACTACGAGCAGTACTTC

size: few
V: TRBV28
J: TRBJ2-1
D: -
CDR3: CASSLFGRGNEQFF
DNA: TGTGCCAGCAGTTTATTCGGTCGGGGGAATGAGCAGTTCTTC

size: -
V: TRBV6-5
J: TRBJ1-2
D: -
CDR3: CASSYSINSRSDGYTF
DNA: TGTGCCAGCAGTTATTCTATCAACTCTCGTTCCGATGGCTACACCTTC

size: -
V: TRBV7-9
J: TRBJ1-2
D: -
CDR3: CASSLPRGHYGYTF
DNA: TGTGCCAGCAGCTTGCCCAGGGGACACTATGGCTACACCTTC

size: few
V: TRBV7-9
J: TRBJ2-7
D: -
CDR3: CASSPRGGGYYEQYF
DNA: TGTGCCAGCAGCCCCAGGGGAGGTGGTTACTACGAGCAGTACTTC

size: -
V: TRBV4-2
J: TRBJ2-5
D: -
CDR3: CASSQGNGAGGETQYF
DNA: TGTGCCAGCAGCCAAGGAAATGGGGCTGGCGGAGAGACCCAGTACTTC

size: -
V: TRBV4-3
J: TRBJ2-1
D: TRBD2
CDR3: CASSQGSPTSGIRNEQFF
DNA: TGCGCCAGCAGCCAGGGTTCCCCCACTAGCGGGATAAGGAATGAGCAGTTCTTC

size: few
V: TRBV6-5
J: TRBJ2-5
D: TRBD1
CDR3: CASSDGDRQETQYF
DNA: TGTGCCAGCAGTGACGGGGACAGGCAAGAGACCCAGTACTTC

size: -
V: TRBV4-1
J: TRBJ2-3
D: -
CDR3: CASSPGIAQGTGTQYF
DNA: TGCGCCAGCAGCCCGGGAATCGCTCAAGGCACAGGTACGCAGTATTTT

size: -
V: TRBV28
J: TRBJ2-7
D: TRBD1
CDR3: CASTGTTGWEQYF
DNA: TGTGCCAGCACAGGGACGACAGGGTGGGAGCAGTACTTC

size: -
V: TRBV27
J: TRBJ2-1
D: -
CDR3: CASSFEGISYNEQFF
DNA: TGTGCCAGCAGTTTCGAGGGGATCTCCTACAATGAGCAGTTCTTC

size: -
V: TRBV7-9
J: TRBJ2-2
D: -
CDR3: CASSFYRVGELFF
DNA: TGTGCCAGCAGCTTTTATCGCGTAGGGGAGCTGTTTTTT

size: few
V: TRBV30
J: TRBJ2-1
D: TRBD2
CDR3: CAWSGRTSGYNEQFF
DNA: TGTGCCTGGAGTGGGAGGACTAGCGGCTACAATGAGCAGTTCTTC

size: -
V: TRBV20-1
J: TRBJ2-7
D: TRBD2
CDR3: CSARGASGRAVSPYEQYF
DNA: TGCAGTGCTAGAGGAGCTAGCGGGAGGGCCGTTTCGCCCTACGAGCAGTACTTC

size: once
V: TRBV7-3
J: TRBJ2-5
D: TRBD1
CDR3: CASSPTGTVAERYF
DNA: TGTGCCAGCAGCCCTACCGGGACAGTCGCCGAGCGGTACTTC

size: few
V: TRBV5-1
J: TRBJ2-7
D: -
CDR3: CASSSYQTGTETYEQYF
DNA: TGCGCCAGCAGCTCGTACCAGACCGGGACGGAAACTTACGAGCAGTACTTC

size: few
V: TRBV7-6
J: TRBJ2-7
D: -
CDR3: CASSPMGGSEQYF
DNA: TGTGCCAGCAGCCCCATGGGGGGAAGCGAGCAGTACTTC

size: -
V: TRBV20-1
J: TRBJ2-1
D: TRBD2
CDR3: CSARPLAGYNEQFF
DNA: TGCAGTGCTAGGCCACTAGCGGGGTACAATGAGCAGTTCTTC

size: few
V: TRBV10-3
J: TRBJ1-5
D: TRBD1
CDR3: CAISEGTVSNQPQHF
DNA: TGTGCCATCAGTGAGGGGACAGTTAGCAATCAGCCCCAGCATTTT

size: few
V: TRBV27
J: TRBJ2-7
D: TRBD1
CDR3: CASSLFGQALKQQYF
DNA: TGTGCCAGCAGTTTATTTGGACAGGCATTAAAGCAGCAGTACTTC

size: -
V: TRBV7-3
J: TRBJ2-1
D: TRBD2
CDR3: CASSLRPHLAGPYNEQFF
DNA: TGTGCCAGCAGCTTAAGACCCCATCTAGCGGGGCCCTACAATGAGCAGTTCTTC

size: few
V: TRBV6-5
J: TRBJ2-1
D: -
CDR3: CASAQRESSYNEQFF
DNA: TGTGCCAGCGCACAACGGGAGAGCTCCTACAATGAGCAGTTCTTC

size: few
V: TRBV29-1
J: TRBJ1-3
D: -
CDR3: CSVETVSGNTIYF
DNA: TGCAGCGTTGAGACAGTCTCTGGAAACACCATATATTTT

size: -
V: TRBV7-2
J: TRBJ1-2
D: -
CDR3: CASRLNPDLNYGYTF
DNA: TGTGCCAGCAGGCTAAACCCAGATCTTAACTATGGCTACACCTTC

size: -
V: TRBV19
J: TRBJ2-3
D: TRBD2
CDR3: CASSPGLVSGTDTQYF
DNA: TGTGCCAGCAGCCCGGGACTAGTCTCTGGCACAGATACGCAGTATTTT

size: -
V: TRBV15
J: TRBJ2-1
D: -
CDR3: CATTTDIYGGSEQFF
DNA: TGTGCCACTACCACCGACATCTATGGGGGGAGTGAGCAGTTCTTC

size: -
V: TRBV7-9
J: TRBJ2-5
D: TRBD2
CDR3: CASSTENPSGIKETQYF
DNA: TGTGCCAGCAGCACAGAGAACCCTAGCGGGATTAAAGAGACCCAGTACTTC

size: -
V: TRBV3-1
J: TRBJ2-5
D: TRBD2
CDR3: CASSKGLAGGEETQYF
DNA: TGTGCCAGCAGCAAAGGACTAGCGGGAGGTGAGGAGACCCAGTACTTC

size: -
V: TRBV7-2
J: TRBJ2-7
D: -
CDR3: CASSLGGLGVSYEQNF
DNA: TGTGCCAGCAGCTTAGGGGGGTTGGGGGTCTCCTACGAGCAGAACTTC

size: -
V: TRBV10-2
J: TRBJ2-7
D: TRBD1
CDR3: CATHRGTPSYEQYF
DNA: TGCGCCACCCACAGGGGTACACCCTCCTACGAGCAGTACTTC

size: -
V: TRBV5-1
J: TRBJ2-5
D: TRBD1
CDR3: CASSPQGGRETQYF
DNA: TGTGCCAGCAGCCCACAGGGGGGACGAGAGACCCAGTACTTC

size: once
V: TRBV7-2
J: TRBJ2-1
D: -
CDR3: CASSLVFLAGSYNEQFF
DNA: TGTGCCAGCAGCTTAGTCTTCCTGGCGGGCTCCTACAATGAGCAGTTCTTC

size: -
V: TRBV4-3
J: TRBJ2-3
D: -
CDR3: CASSQEPRDTQYF
DNA: TGCGCCAGCAGCCAAGAGCCGAGAGATACGCAGTATTTT

size: few
V: TRBV20-1
J: TRBJ2-7
D: -
CDR3: CSAHFGSSYEQYF
DNA: TGCAGTGCACACTTCGGAAGCTCCTACGAGCAGTACTTC

size: -
V: TRBV9
J: TRBJ2-4
D: -
CDR3: CASSVGGSLKELYF
DNA: TGTGCCAGCAGCGTAGGTGGCTCATTGAAGGAGCTGTACTTC

size: -
V: TRBV20-1
J: TRBJ1-2
D: -
CDR3: CSARVWDDYGYTF
DNA: TGCAGTGCTAGGGTTTGGGATGACTATGGCTACACCTTC

size: -
V: TRBV6-5
J: TRBJ2-7
D: TRBD2
CDR3: CASTGLASTYEQYF
DNA: TGTGCCAGCACCGGACTAGCGTCAACCTACGAGCAGTACTTC

size: few
V: TRBV7-2
J: TRBJ2-3
D: TRBD1
CDR3: CASSLVRQGSTDTQYF
DNA: TGTGCCAGCAGCTTAGTAAGACAGGGGAGCACAGATACGCAGTATTTT

size: -
V: TRBV7-6
J: TRBJ2-5
D: -
CDR3: CASSPRNAGTKETQYF
DNA: TGTGCCAGCAGCCCGCGAAACGCCGGGACAAAAGAGACCCAGTACTTC

size: -
V: TRBV5-1
J: TRBJ2-5
D: -
CDR3: CASSLGLSAGVQETQYF
DNA: TGCGCCAGCAGCTTGGGTTTGTCGGCCGGGGTTCAGGAGACCCAGTACTTC

size: -
V: TRBV11-2
J: TRBJ1-2
D: -
CDR3: CASSPGPTRSGYGYTF
DNA: TGTGCCAGCAGCCCTGGACCCACGAGGTCTGGGTATGGCTACACCTTC

size: many
V: TRBV5-1
J: TRBJ1-2
D: -
CDR3: CASSLTVLGAMHGYTF
DNA: TGCGCCAGCAGCTTGACCGTATTGGGGGCTATGCATGGCTACACCTTC

size: few
V: TRBV6-2/TRBV6-3
J: TRBJ2-7
D: -
CDR3: CASTDSSYEQYF
DNA: TGTGCCAGCACCGACAGCTCCTACGAGCAGTACTTC

size: -
V: TRBV4-1
J: TRBJ1-1
D: -
CDR3: CAGSQDPPGATVNTEAFF
DNA: TGCGCCGGCAGCCAAGATCCCCCCGGAGCAACGGTGAACACTGAAGCTTTCTTT

size: -
V: TRBV29-1
J: TRBJ2-7
D: -
CDR3: CSVDVVAGVEQYF
DNA: TGCAGCGTTGATGTGGTGGCAGGGGTCGAGCAGTACTTC

size: -
V: TRBV20-1
J: TRBJ1-1
D: -
CDR3: CSARYGGPNTEAFF
DNA: TGCAGTGCTAGATATGGTGGGCCGAACACTGAAGCTTTCTTT

size: few
V: TRBV10-3
J: TRBJ2-1
D: TRBD2
CDR3: CAIRAGVGDEQFF
DNA: TGTGCCATCAGAGCGGGAGTAGGAGATGAGCAGTTCTTC

size: -
V: TRBV20-1
J: TRBJ2-3
D: -
CDR3: CSARREPIWDTQYF
DNA: TGCAGTGCTAGACGGGAGCCCATATGGGATACGCAGTATTTT

size: -
V: TRBV7-9
J: TRBJ2-7
D: TRBD1
CDR3: CASSLENTGTGSYEQYF
DNA: TGTGCCAGCAGCTTAGAAAATACCGGGACAGGGTCCTACGAGCAGTACTTC

size: few
V: TRBV28
J: TRBJ1-1
D: TRBD1
CDR3: CASSPGTGIENTEAFF
DNA: TGTGCCAGCAGTCCCGGGACAGGGATCGAGAACACTGAAGCTTTCTTT